This T cell receptor beta chain was captured in a study of blood T cell repertoires in COVID-19. Overall study: In each case, the material was cDNA or gDNA derived from T cells, B-cell-depleted T cells, or PBMCs.

V was pared by 7 bases and J by 3 bases, with 9 bases of the junction left unmatched. The germline gives CDR1 SGHRS, CDR2 YFSETQ. The CDR3 consists of 15 residues. Using immunoSEQ multiplex PCR, the repertoire was profiled, and TCRdb retains in-frame clones only, with some absent. This table has 650,000 to 800,000 clones, 85% to 90% appearing once. Sequenced material: peripheral blood. This TCR came from a woman between 18 and 30 years old with acute or convalescent COVID-19. V and J are TRBV5-1 and TRBJ2-1, with 8 bases fitting TRBD1. CDR3 coding DNA: TGCGCCAGCCGACTCGACAGGGGTTACTACAATGAGCAGTTCTTC. Translating gives CASRLDRGYYNEQFF.